The rows below give T cell receptor beta chains drawn from one sample of a study of blood T cell repertoires in COVID-19. Profiled with immunoSEQ multiplex PCR; TCRdb holds only in-frame clones, not every one. Of under 200,000 clones listed, under 90% are singletons. The sample was PBMCs or T cells enriched from blood (not recorded which). The receptors come from a man between 60 and 70 years old who had recovered from COVID-19. CDR3s include the opening cysteine and the closing phenylalanine or tryptophan. The order of the fields is CDR3 length, V gene, D gene, clone size, J gene, CDR3 protein, CDR3 DNA. The D gene is left open where the match is weak. Expanded clones get a size class; other rows say once, few or many, or leave the size out.

length: 15; V: TRBV4-1; D: NA; size: NA; J: TRBJ1-1; CDR3: CASSQIQGLNTEAFF; DNA: TGCGCCAGCAGCCAAATACAGGGCCTGAACACTGAAGCTTTCTTT
length: 16; V: TRBV9; D: TRBD2; size: NA; J: TRBJ2-3; CDR3: CASSVGLAGNTDTQYF; DNA: TGTGCCAGCAGCGTAGGGTTAGCGGGGAACACAGATACGCAGTATTTT
length: 13; V: TRBV29-1; D: NA; size: NA; J: TRBJ2-7; CDR3: CSVEGDRAGEQYF; DNA: TGCAGCGTTGAAGGTGACAGGGCGGGGGAGCAGTACTTC
length: 15; V: TRBV6-1; D: NA; size: NA; J: TRBJ1-1; CDR3: CASSEAGTGLAEAFF; DNA: TGTGCCAGCAGTGAAGCAGGAACAGGGTTGGCTGAAGCTTTCTTT
length: 15; V: TRBV15; D: TRBD2; size: NA; J: TRBJ2-7; CDR3: CATRPRPSGSSEQYF; DNA: TGTGCCACCAGACCACGTCCTAGCGGGAGTAGCGAGCAGTACTTC
length: 15; V: TRBV3-1/TRBV3-2; D: TRBD1; size: NA; J: TRBJ2-2; CDR3: CASSQRTGGTGELFF; DNA: TGTGCCAGCAGCCAACGCACAGGGGGCACCGGGGAGCTGTTTTTT
length: 15; V: TRBV7-3; D: TRBD1; size: NA; J: TRBJ2-5; CDR3: CASSLGTGPQETQYF; DNA: TGTGCCAGCAGCCTGGGGACAGGGCCCCAAGAGACCCAGTACTTC
length: 14; V: TRBV15; D: NA; size: NA; J: TRBJ1-5; CDR3: CATSRETGNQPQHF; DNA: TGTGCCACCAGCAGAGAGACAGGAAATCAGCCCCAGCATTTT
length: 16; V: TRBV27; D: NA; size: few; J: TRBJ2-2; CDR3: CASSKTGLQNTGELFF; DNA: TGTGCCAGCAGTAAAACAGGGTTACAGAACACCGGGGAGCTGTTTTTT
length: 17; V: TRBV28; D: TRBD1; size: once; J: TRBJ2-3; CDR3: CASSLSGTGVGTDTQYF; DNA: TGTGCCAGCAGTTTATCCGGGACAGGGGTTGGGACAGATACGCAGTATTTT
length: 13; V: TRBV12-5; D: NA; size: NA; J: TRBJ1-5; CDR3: CASGLVRGKPQHF; DNA: TGTGCTAGTGGTTTGGTAAGGGGGAAGCCCCAGCATTTT
length: 11; V: TRBV2; D: NA; size: NA; J: TRBJ1-2; CDR3: CASTTGYGYTF; DNA: TGTGCCAGCACTACAGGGTACGGCTACACCTTC
length: 13; V: TRBV19; D: NA; size: NA; J: TRBJ1-1; CDR3: CASSLTTNTEAFF; DNA: TGTGCCAGTAGCCTCACAACGAACACTGAAGCTTTCTTT
length: 17; V: TRBV18; D: TRBD1; size: NA; J: TRBJ1-2; CDR3: CASSPLMGQGTNYGYTF; DNA: TGTGCCAGCTCACCATTAATGGGACAGGGAACCAACTATGGCTACACCTTC
length: 15; V: TRBV2; D: NA; size: NA; J: TRBJ2-5; CDR3: CASSEDGGQQETQYF; DNA: TGTGCCAGCAGTGAAGACGGTGGACAGCAAGAGACCCAGTACTTC